This T cell receptor beta chain was recorded in a study of T-cell memory formation after mild COVID-19. Study-level information: In these data, TCR clusters were largely donor specific.

The CDR3 has 14 residues. The V segment lost 4 bases and the J segment 5 bases; nucleotides outside the gene matches: 7. General study results and limits: Unconfirmed was the SARS-CoV-2 specificity of second-wave clones that peaked on day 37. Balance between CD4 and CD8 was seen in clones contracting day 15 to 85, and a CD4+ lean was seen in later expanders.

TCRdb used MiXCR to reprocess the 5' RACE reads, holding one entry per CDR3 protein. The sample has some 600,000 distinct CDR3 sequences; about 18% are singletons. The sample holds many counts of this clonotype. The antigen remains unidentified. The clonotype originates from an adult woman who had mild COVID-19 (a few samples of this study predate the infection). Cell type and time point are not known. J is TRBJ2-5 and V is TRBV12-3 or TRBV12-4; 7 bases are shared with TRBD1. Sequencing was performed on PBMCs or a T cell subset sorted from them (not recorded which). The CDR3 loop reads CASSSRTGGETQYF. The CDR3, as DNA: TGTGCCAGCAGTTCCCGGACAGGTGGGGAGACCCAGTACTTC.